One sample yielded the 5 T cell receptor beta chains listed below, sequenced in a study of PD-1 blockade in classical Hodgkin lymphoma. The repertoire was sequenced with immunoSEQ multiplex PCR; TCRdb's copy has only in-frame clones and lacks some. Of 20,000 to 25,000 clones in the sample, more than 60% were seen once. The patients all showed relapse after autologous stem cell transplantation, while their brentuximab vedotin exposure varied. The specimen comprised peripheral blood mononuclear cells (PBMCs), sampled before the second cycle of nivolumab. These TCRs come from a human donor with classical Hodgkin lymphoma.

The chain recombines TRBV4-1 with TRBJ1-2; 8 nucleotides align to TRBD1. This CDR3 has 14 amino acids. V dropped 6 bases and J dropped 2; count of bases not matched to a gene: 5. Germline loops: CDR1 MGHRA, CDR2 YSYEKL. The CDR3 spells CASSTGGQNYGYTF. In nucleotides, the CDR3 is TGCGCCAGCAGTACAGGGGGTCAAAACTATGGCTACACCTTC.

V usage is TRBV6-6 and J usage is TRBJ2-3; 10 nucleotides agree with TRBD1. Germline V gene sequence: CDR1 MNHNY, CDR2 SVGAGI (reference sequence). The length of the CDR3 is 16 residues. Losses at the gene ends were 5 bases for V and 2 bases for J; bases not matched to a gene: 7. CDR3 sequence reads: CASSLTGGLNTDTQYF. DNA for the CDR3: TGTGCCAGCAGTCTGACAGGGGGCCTTAACACAGATACGCAGTATTTT.

This clone was detected only once. The chain combines TRBV11-2 with TRBJ2-2; tentative D call: TRBD1 (5 bases). This CDR3 has 16 amino acids. Trimming removed 5 bases from V and 6 bases from J, with 19 bases in between. Per germline, CDR1 SGHAT and CDR2 FQNNGV. The chain's CDR3 is CASSLPSGTRAGELFF. CDR3 sequence (DNA): TGTGCCAGCAGCCTTCCCTCAGGTACCAGGGCCGGGGAGCTGTTTTTT.

The chain employs TRBV7-9 and TRBJ2-6; D might be TRBD1 (5 bases). The CDR3 covers 15 residues. Deletions cut 4 bases from V and 1 base from J, with 8 bases between. Germline V gene lookup returns CDR1 SEHNR and CDR2 FQNEAQ (reference sequence). The CDR3 loop reads CASSSTDSGANVLTF. In DNA, the CDR3 is TGTGCCAGCAGCTCGACAGATTCTGGGGCCAACGTCCTGACTTTC.

The chain couples TRBV5-1 to TRBJ1-1; possible D gene TRBD1, 6 bases. Trimming shortened V by 0 bases and J by 1 base, and 10 bases separated the two germline ends. This CDR3 spans 15 amino acids. Germline-derived CDR1 and CDR2 are SGHRS and YFSETQ. CDR3 in DNA: TGCGCCAGCAGCTTGGGGCGGACAGCGAACACTGAAGCTTTCTTT. Protein sequence: CASSLGRTANTEAFF.